This TCR beta chain was identified during a study of shared clonotypes between healthy human individuals. Overall study: Researchers drew samples from two women and a few men aged 18 to 49. Study conclusions and caveats: Clonotype sharing among the donors was expected to vary with sequencing depth. The authors sampled blood alone, and tissue repertoires likely differ.

Notes on this clone: The antigen remains unidentified.

Germline assignment: CDR1 GTSNPN and CDR2 SVGIG (reference sequence). The CDR3 totals 14 residues. Deletions cut 1 base from V and 7 bases from J, with 15 bases between. Only in-frame clones appear in the TCRdb table, and some are missing; sequencing was by immunoSEQ multiplex PCR. This sample has fewer than 550,000 clones, with around 79% found just once. Sample: PBMCs. This chain connects TRBV30 to TRBJ2-3; tentatively, D is TRBD2 (6 bases). The receptor was derived from a woman between 40 and 55 years old in good health. Some clones in this sample may be carry-over from other donors' samples. The CDR3 spells CAWSEGGTTNTQYF. The CDR3 nucleotides are TGTGCCTGGAGTGAAGGCGGGACGACCAATACGCAGTATTTT. Complete variable domain (other parts from reference TRBV30 and TRBJ2-3): SQTIHQWPATLVQPVGSPLSLECTVEGTSNPNLYWYRQAAGRGLQLLFYSVGIGQISSEVPQNLSASRPQDRQFILSSKKLLLSDSGFYLCAWSEGGTTNTQYFGPGTRLTVL.